These T cell receptor beta chains were read from a single sample in a study of OX40 agonist ivuxolimab in advanced cancers. The method was immunoSEQ multiplex PCR; TCRdb's version includes in-frame clones alone and lacks a portion of them. The top ten hold 3.5% to 4.5% of the sample, which has 50,000 to 65,000 clones, around 82% seen once. The material sequenced was CD4+ or CD8+ T cells sorted from blood, taken in a trial of the OX40 agonist ivuxolimab. The receptors shown here come from an adult with an advanced solid tumor such as melanoma, head and neck, liver or kidney cancer. CDR3s include the opening cysteine and the closing phenylalanine or tryptophan. D genes are given only for firm matches. Clone size is shown for a subset of rows, as once, few, many or a class of expanded clone.

v_call: TRBV7-3
clone_size: .
j_call: TRBJ1-1
cdr3_length: 13
d_call: .
cdr3_nt: TGTGCCAGCAGCTTAGTTCGGGACGGCGAAGCTTTCTTT
cdr3_aa: CASSLVRDGEAFF

v_call: TRBV30
clone_size: .
j_call: TRBJ2-2
cdr3_length: 15
d_call: TRBD1
cdr3_nt: TGTGCCTGGGTTGTTAAGGGGACAGCCACCGGGGAGCTGTTTTTT
cdr3_aa: CAWVVKGTATGELFF

v_call: TRBV11-2
clone_size: .
j_call: TRBJ2-5
cdr3_length: 17
d_call: TRBD2
cdr3_nt: TGTGCCAGCAGCCGGACTAGCGGGAGGGTGGGGCAAGAGACCCAGTACTTC
cdr3_aa: CASSRTSGRVGQETQYF

v_call: TRBV30
clone_size: .
j_call: TRBJ1-4
cdr3_length: 14
d_call: TRBD1
cdr3_nt: TGTGCCTGGAGTGCGTGGGACAGGGCTGAAAAACTGTTTTTT
cdr3_aa: CAWSAWDRAEKLFF

v_call: TRBV6-5
clone_size: few
j_call: TRBJ1-1
cdr3_length: 14
d_call: TRBD1
cdr3_nt: TGTGCCAGCAGTCCCGGACAGGCGAACACTGAAGCTTTCTTT
cdr3_aa: CASSPGQANTEAFF

v_call: TRBV2
clone_size: .
j_call: TRBJ2-7
cdr3_length: 14
d_call: .
cdr3_nt: TGTGCCAGCAGTGAACGACTGATTTCCTACGAGCAGTACTTC
cdr3_aa: CASSERLISYEQYF

v_call: TRBV28
clone_size: once
j_call: TRBJ2-5
cdr3_length: 18
d_call: TRBD2
cdr3_nt: TGTGCCAGCTACGGAATAGGACTAGCGGGAGGCCCCAGGGAGACCCAGTACTTC
cdr3_aa: CASYGIGLAGGPRETQYF

v_call: TRBV27
clone_size: .
j_call: TRBJ1-4
cdr3_length: 16
d_call: .
cdr3_nt: TGTGCCAGCAGTGATCAACGTCGGGTGGCTAATGAAAAACTGTTTTTT
cdr3_aa: CASSDQRRVANEKLFF

v_call: TRBV28
clone_size: .
j_call: TRBJ1-6
cdr3_length: 16
d_call: .
cdr3_nt: TGTGCCAGCAGCCCCATGGAAAGCTCCTATAATTCACCCCTCCACTTT
cdr3_aa: CASSPMESSYNSPLHF

v_call: TRBV30
clone_size: .
j_call: TRBJ2-3
cdr3_length: 12
d_call: .
cdr3_nt: TGTGCCTGGAGTAGCGGGCCGAGCGCGCAGTATTTT
cdr3_aa: CAWSSGPSAQYF